The next 17 T cell receptor beta chains were all read from a single sample in a study of T cell responses to AZD1222 COVID-19 vaccine. Sequenced by immunoSEQ multiplex PCR; TCRdb stores in-frame clones only, minus some. Here the sample spans approximately 210,000 clones, roughly 94% being singletons. The starting material was peripheral blood, obtained 28 days after the second dose of the MenACWY control vaccine. Receptors were obtained from an adult who received the MenACWY meningococcal vaccine as a control.

This rearrangement joins TRBV3-1 (or the pseudogene TRBV3-2) to TRBJ1-4; 9 bases agree with TRBD1. The germline V gene has CDR1 LGHDT and CDR2 YNNKEL (reference sequence). J gave up 4 bases and V 4 bases, and 4 bases lay outside the gene matches. CDR3 length: 15 residues. The CDR3 coding sequence is TGTGCCAGCAGCCCGGGACAGGGCTTTAATGAAAAACTGTTTTTT. Its protein is CASSPGQGFNEKLFF.

The J gene is TRBJ1-2, the V gene TRBV6-4; D is unclear. The V gene's germline CDR1 is MRHNA and CDR2 SNTAGT. The CDR3 totals 16 residues. V was clipped by 3 bases and J by 8 bases, with 22 bases between them. Here the CDR3 DNA reads TGTGCCAGCAGTGAATCCCCGTGGAGCCCCTCAGGAGGCTACACCTTC. Protein product: CASSESPWSPSGGYTF.

This chain links TRBV7-3 with TRBJ2-1; weak D call: TRBD2 (6 bases). CDR3 length: 17 residues. V gave up 5 bases and J gave up 4 bases, with 21 bases separating them. Germline CDR1 and CDR2: SGHTA and FQGTGA. The CDR3 protein is CASSPFHGGSGYNEQFF. CDR3 DNA sequence: TGTGCCAGCAGCCCCTTCCATGGGGGGAGCGGTTACAATGAGCAGTTCTTC.

The chain combines TRBV18 with TRBJ2-4, with D unresolved. V shed 5 bases and J shed 6 bases, with 14 bases lying between them. Germline V gene data show CDR1 as KGHSH and CDR2 as LQKENI. This CDR3 contains 14 residues. CDR3 in DNA: TGTGCCAGCTCAGACCCGACCGACTTAAACATTCAGTACTTC. Translation gives CASSDPTDLNIQYF.

The chain uses TRBV6-5 and TRBJ1-5, with D unclear. The CDR3 runs to 14 residues. CDR1 is MNHEY, CDR2 SVGAGI, per germline. Trimming pared 5 bases from V and 4 bases from J, leaving 12 bases between. CDR3 region: CASSTLVGNQPQHF. In nucleotides, the CDR3 is TGTGCCAGCAGTACCCTAGTGGGAAATCAGCCCCAGCATTTT.

This chain links TRBV24-1 with TRBJ2-1; D might be TRBD2 (5 bases). The CDR3 is 14 residues long. Germline CDR1 is KGHDR and CDR2 is SFDVKD. Trimming removed 4 bases at V and 8 bases at J, with 14 bases between. The DNA of the CDR3 is TGTGCCACCAGTGACCCCACTAGATCCCATGAGCAGTTCTTC. The encoded protein is CATSDPTRSHEQFF.

The gene calls are TRBV6-1 and TRBJ1-5; possible D gene TRBD1, 6 bases. CDR1 and CDR2 from the germline V gene are MNHNS and SASEGT. The CDR3 is made up of 14 amino acids. Trimming shortened V by 3 bases and J by 1 base, and 7 bases separated the two germline ends. CDR3 DNA: TGTGCCAGCAGTGACGGACAGAGCAATCAGCCCCAGCATTTT. Amino acid sequence: CASSDGQSNQPQHF.

This clone was observed a single time. The chain recombines TRBV3-1 (or the pseudogene TRBV3-2) with TRBJ2-3; a weak D match, TRBD2 (6 bases). The V and J ends lost 1 base and 2 bases respectively, with 13 bases between them. This CDR3 has 16 amino acids. The germline CDR1 and CDR2 sequences are LGHDT and YNNKEL (reference sequence). The CDR3 spells CASSQAWDSSTDTQYF. The CDR3 region has the DNA TGTGCCAGCAGCCAAGCGTGGGACTCTTCCACAGATACGCAGTATTTT.

The rearrangement uses TRBV4-2 and TRBJ1-1; 7 bases line up with TRBD1. CDR3 length equals 15 residues. V was clipped by 5 bases and J by 3 bases; unmatched bases: 9. Looked up from germline, CDR1 is LGHNA and CDR2 is YNFKEQ. In nucleotides, the CDR3 is TGTGCCAGCAGCTCCAGGCAGGGGGAGGACACTGAAGCTTTCTTT. Translated: CASSSRQGEDTEAFF.

V usage is TRBV7-9 and J usage is TRBJ2-5; 7 positions agree with TRBD2. J lost 5 bases, V lost 5 bases, and 14 bases had no gene match. Germline V gene lookup returns CDR1 SEHNR and CDR2 FQNEAQ (reference sequence). The CDR3 extends over 16 amino acids. The CDR3 protein is CASSEEKAGKRETQYF. The CDR3 DNA is TGTGCCAGCAGCGAAGAGAAAGCGGGGAAGCGTGAGACCCAGTACTTC.

The gene calls are TRBV3-1 (or the pseudogene TRBV3-2) and TRBJ1-1, with a tentative D call TRBD1 (5 bases). CDR3 length: 16 residues. The germline V gene encodes CDR1 LGHDT and CDR2 YNNKEL (reference sequence). V lost 3 bases and J 1 base, leaving 15 bases between the germline ends. The CDR3 sequence is CASSHPEGRGNTEAFF. The CDR3, as DNA: TGTGCCAGCAGCCACCCGGAGGGGCGCGGGAACACTGAAGCTTTCTTT.

The chain recombines TRBV5-1 with TRBJ2-2; D perhaps matches TRBD1 (6 bases). Germline V CDR1 and CDR2: SGHRS, YFSETQ. The CDR3 spans 14 residues. The germline V and J ends were trimmed by 6 bases and 1 base, with 10 bases remaining between them. The chain's CDR3 is CASNSGQNTGELFF. The CDR3 nucleotides read TGCGCCAGCAACTCGGGACAGAACACCGGGGAGCTGTTTTTT.

The rearrangement joins TRBV11-2 to TRBJ2-7; tentatively, D is TRBD2 (6 bases). V lost 4 bases and J lost 4, with 14 bases in between. The germline CDR1 and CDR2 sequences are SGHAT and FQNNGV. The CDR3 has 14 residues. The CDR3 sequence: CASSSGLRVYEQYF. The DNA of the CDR3 is TGTGCCAGCAGCTCGGGACTCAGGGTTTACGAGCAGTACTTC. The variable domain in full, with the rest retrieved from reference TRBV11-2 and TRBJ2-7, is EAGVAQSPRYKIIEKRQSVAFWCNPISGHATLYWYQQILGQGPKLLIQFQNNGVVDDSQLPKDRFSAERLKGVDSTLKIQPAKLEDSAVYLCASSSGLRVYEQYFGPGTRLTVT.

In this sample, this clone turned up once. The V and J genes are TRBV9 and TRBJ1-5; D gene uncertain. Trimming pared 0 bases from V and 10 bases from J, leaving 11 bases between. The CDR3 length is 13 residues. Germline-derived CDR1 and CDR2 are SGDLS and YYNGEE. The CDR3 coding sequence is TGTGCCAGCAGCGTAGGAGGGTTCAAACCCCAGCATTTT. Protein sequence: CASSVGGFKPQHF.

This sequence joins TRBV27 and TRBJ1-6, with D unresolved. The germline CDR1 and CDR2 sequences are MNHEY and SMNVEV (reference sequence). The CDR3 spans 12 residues. V was shortened by 5 bases and J by 12 bases, with 11 bases between the two germline ends. For the CDR3, the DNA is TGTGCCAGCAGTCTCCCTCGCCAACCCCTCCACTTT. Encoded protein: CASSLPRQPLHF.

This clone appeared once. The chain employs TRBV11-2 and TRBJ2-5; D uncertain. The CDR3 loop spans 15 amino acids. V gave up 1 base and J gave up 5 bases, with 14 bases separating them. The germline V gene encodes CDR1 SGHAT and CDR2 FQNNGV. The CDR3 is CASSLGQVLTETQYF. The CDR3 DNA reads as TGTGCCAGCAGCTTAGGGCAGGTCCTAACGGAGACCCAGTACTTC.

This chain connects TRBV18 to TRBJ2-3; 9 nucleotides match TRBD2. The V gene's germline CDR1 is KGHSH and CDR2 LQKENI. The CDR3 is made up of 17 amino acids. With V trimmed by 3 bases and J by 1 base, 8 bases remained unmatched. The CDR3 DNA sequence: TGTGCCAGCTCACCCCCGGGACTAGCTCTAGGCACAGATACGCAGTATTTT. Its protein is CASSPPGLALGTDTQYF. Based on the CDR3 plus reference TRBV18 and TRBJ2-3, the full variable domain is NAGVMQNPRHLVRRRGQEARLRCSPMKGHSHVYWYRQLPEEGLKFMVYLQKENIIDESGMPKERFSAEFPKEGPSILRIQQVVRGDSAAYFCASSPPGLALGTDTQYFGPGTRLTVL.